Following are 30 T cell receptor beta chains from one sample sequenced in a study of T cells expressing NK-cell markers. TCRdb reprocessed the 5' RACE reads and reports one entry per CDR3 protein, with no DNA. This sample contains roughly 380,000 distinct CDR3 sequences. Material for sequencing was blood T cells: a sorted CD56 or NKG2C T cell subset, CD4+ or CD8+ T cells, or bulk PBMC T cells (not recorded which). These receptors originate from a man between 18 and 69 years old in good health.

The chain has TRBV6-5 and TRBJ1-5; TCRdb gives TRBD1 as the D gene, but with no DNA this cannot be confirmed. CDR1 is MNHEY, CDR2 SVGAGI, per germline. This CDR3 spans 15 amino acids. The chain's CDR3 is CASSYSLGGGQPQHF.

This chain links TRBV20-1 with TRBJ1-5; there is no DNA to check the TCRdb D call of TRBD1. This CDR3 has 13 amino acids. Germline CDR1 DFQATT, CDR2 SNEGSKA (reference sequence). CDR3 in amino acids: CSASEGAFQPQHF.

The chain recombines TRBV27 with TRBJ2-3; TCRdb's assignment of TRBD1 cannot be checked, as there is no DNA. Looked up from germline, CDR1 is MNHEY and CDR2 is SMNVEV (reference sequence). The CDR3 has 12 amino acids. The CDR3 protein is CASSHRRDTQYF.

The rearrangement uses TRBV20-1 and TRBJ2-2; the TCRdb D gene call, TRBD2, has no DNA to confirm it. This CDR3 contains 15 residues. CDR1 DFQATT and CDR2 SNEGSKA come from the germline V gene (reference sequence). This CDR3 reads CSARRGGAATGELFF.

V gene TRBV7-3 combines with J gene TRBJ2-5; the D call from TCRdb, TRBD2, cannot be confirmed without DNA. Germline V gives CDR1 SGHTA, CDR2 FQGTGA. The length of the CDR3 is 15 residues. CDR3 in amino acids: CASSFTSGAGVTQYF. The full variable domain, rest sourced from reference TRBV7-3 and TRBJ2-5, is GAGVSQTPSNKVTEKGKYVELRCDPISGHTALYWYRQSLGQGPEFLIYFQGTGAADDSGLPNDRFFAVRPEGSVSTLKIQRTERGDSAVYLCASSFTSGAGVTQYFGPGTRLLVL.

The chain has TRBV7-9 and TRBJ1-1. This CDR3 contains 15 residues. Germline lookup yields CDR1 SEHNR and CDR2 FQNEAQ (reference sequence). The CDR3 protein is CASSLGGEGSTEAFF.

This chain joins TRBV2 and TRBJ1-4. Germline V gene lookup returns CDR1 SNHLY and CDR2 FYNNEI. The CDR3 covers 16 residues. CDR3 amino acids: CASSAFNPSPNEKLFF.

The chain has TRBV12-3 or TRBV12-4 and TRBJ1-2; the TCRdb D gene call, TRBD1, has no DNA to confirm it. CDR3 length: 14 residues. The CDR3: CASSPGQGVGGYTF.

The genes are TRBV6-1 and TRBJ1-5; the D call from TCRdb, TRBD1, cannot be confirmed without DNA. The length of the CDR3 is 18 residues. Germline V gene data show CDR1 as MNHNS and CDR2 as SASEGT. This chain's CDR3 is CASTPKAQGGVSNQPQHF.

The chain joins TRBV20-1 to TRBJ2-5; TCRdb picks TRBD2, but there is no DNA to check that call. The CDR3 contains 16 residues. Germline CDR1 reads DFQATT; CDR2 reads SNEGSKA (reference sequence). The CDR3 loop reads CSARVWSSGGLETQYF.

The J gene is TRBJ1-6, the V gene TRBV18; TCRdb proposes TRBD1, but this gene call is untestable without DNA. The CDR3 is made up of 17 amino acids. The V gene's germline CDR1 is KGHSH and CDR2 LQKENI. The CDR3: CASSPRTGTGRNSPLHF.

The rearrangement uses TRBV5-6 and TRBJ2-7; the D gene TCRdb calls, TRBD1, cannot be checked with no DNA. Germline CDR1 SGHDT, CDR2 YYEEEE. This CDR3 has 14 residues. CDR3 amino acids: CASSHRDHENEQYF. The variable domain in full, completed from reference TRBV5-6 and TRBJ2-7, reads DAGVTQSPTHLIKTRGQQVTLRCSPKSGHDTVSWYQQALGQGPQFIFQYYEEEERQRGNFPDRFSGHQFPNYSSELNVNALLLGDSALYLCASSHRDHENEQYFGPGTRLTVT.

The V and J genes are TRBV7-9 and TRBJ1-1; TCRdb selects TRBD1, and the lack of DNA leaves this call unchecked. Germline loops: CDR1 SEHNR, CDR2 FQNEAQ (reference sequence). The CDR3 is 14 residues long. The CDR3 is CASSGEGQMSGAFF.

The rearrangement links TRBV18 to TRBJ1-1; the TCRdb D gene call, TRBD1, has no DNA to confirm it. Per the germline V gene, CDR1 is KGHSH and CDR2 is LQKENI. The CDR3 sequence is 15 residues long. The CDR3 reads CASSSRTTGGHEAFF.

The V gene is TRBV2, the J gene TRBJ2-7; TCRdb indicates TRBD1, and absent DNA this call remains unverified. The CDR3 runs 13 residues. CDR1 SNHLY and CDR2 FYNNEI come from the germline V gene. This chain's CDR3 is CASTFDRAYEQYF.

The chain links TRBV6-2 or TRBV6-3 to TRBJ2-6. The CDR3 is made up of 16 amino acids. The germline CDR1 and CDR2 sequences are MNHEY and SVGEGT. The CDR3 sequence: CASSRIPESGANVLTF.

The V call is TRBV19, the J call TRBJ2-2; TCRdb outputs TRBD1, but without DNA this stays unchecked. The CDR3 length is 16 residues. Per germline, CDR1 LNHDA and CDR2 SQIVND (reference sequence). The CDR3 loop is CASMGALQANTGELFF.

The chain is built from TRBV24-1 and TRBJ2-1. This CDR3 contains 15 residues. Per the germline V gene, CDR1 is KGHDR and CDR2 is SFDVKD. CDR3 loop: CATSDLKKRKDEQFF.

The gene calls are TRBV30 and TRBJ2-3. The length of the CDR3 is 15 residues. The germline V gene encodes CDR1 GTSNPN and CDR2 SVGIG (reference sequence). This CDR3 is CAWSVGRLSTDTQYF.

V gene TRBV7-8 combines with J gene TRBJ2-3. Per the germline V gene, CDR1 is SGHVS and CDR2 is FQNEAQ. CDR3 length equals 14 residues. CDR3 in amino acids: CASGVETSTDTQYF.

This chain joins TRBV7-8 and TRBJ2-7. The CDR3 runs 13 residues. The germline V gene has CDR1 SGHVS and CDR2 FQNEAQ. This CDR3 reads CASSFQSSYEQYF.

The chain employs TRBV21-1 and TRBJ1-2; TCRdb's D call of TRBD1 is untestable without DNA. TRBV21-1 constitutes a pseudogene. The CDR3 contains 13 residues. CDR3 protein: CASSHGGGHGYTF.

The chain combines TRBV12-3 or TRBV12-4 with TRBJ1-1; as DNA is missing, the TRBD1 call by TCRdb cannot be tested. CDR3 length: 15 residues. CDR3 in amino acids: CASSNGGQGSTEAFF.

This CDR3 reads CASTLRGKNYEQYF. This rearrangement joins TRBV6-1 to TRBJ2-7; TCRdb's assignment of TRBD1 cannot be checked, as there is no DNA. This CDR3 comprises 14 residues. CDR1 and CDR2 from the germline V gene are MNHNS and SASEGT.

V gene TRBV18 combines with J gene TRBJ1-1; the TCRdb call, TRBD1, lacks DNA for checking. CDR3 length: 17 amino acids. Germline CDR1 KGHSH, CDR2 LQKENI. CDR3 residues: CASSAIGTGGLNTEAFF.

This chain joins TRBV7-2 and TRBJ2-7; absent DNA, TCRdb's TRBD2 call cannot be checked. Germline assignment: CDR1 SGHTA and CDR2 FQGNSA. CDR3 length equals 16 residues. The CDR3 is CASSLESSSGLREQYF.

The V gene is TRBV20-1, the J gene TRBJ2-1; the TCRdb call, TRBD1, lacks DNA for checking. The germline CDR1 and CDR2 sequences are DFQATT and SNEGSKA (reference sequence). CDR3 size: 14 residues. CDR3 region: CSARRGHSYNEQFF.

V and J are TRBV7-6 and TRBJ2-7; TCRdb names TRBD1, which stays unverified in the absence of DNA. CDR3 length equals 13 residues. The germline V gene encodes CDR1 SGHVS and CDR2 FNYEAQ. CDR3 sequence reads: CASSLEDRYEQYF.

This chain links TRBV5-1 with TRBJ1-2; TCRdb picks TRBD1, but there is no DNA to check that call. The CDR3 is 15 residues long. Germline V gene lookup returns CDR1 SGHRS and CDR2 YFSETQ. The CDR3 is CASSLEGGPTYGYTF.

This chain connects TRBV2 to TRBJ2-7. The germline gives CDR1 SNHLY, CDR2 FYNNEI. The CDR3 loop spans 14 amino acids. The CDR3 spells CASTSFGISYEQYF.